Below, 22 T cell receptor beta chains from the same sample are listed, as sequenced in a study of chemoradiotherapy in HPV16-positive cancers. Method: immunoSEQ multiplex PCR; TCRdb's copy keeps in-frame clones and lacks some. The table records tens of thousands of clones, roughly 90% of them present only once. Material: blood, obtained from a patient who underwent chemoradiotherapy. Source of these receptors: a human donor with HPV-associated anogenital cancer.

Regarding this clone: At one boundary the junction diverges from the germline segment, which might be a read error. The rearrangement joins TRBV28 to TRBJ2-1; D not resolved. This CDR3 contains 13 residues. Germline CDR1 MDHEN, CDR2 SYDVKM. CDR3 nucleotides: TGTGCCAGCAGGTTATACCATAACAATGAGCAGTTCTTC. Its translation is CASRLYHNNEQFF.

The chain joins TRBV7-2 to TRBJ2-7; 7 bases map to TRBD2. J was trimmed by 0 bases and V by 4 bases; bases with no gene match: 6. This CDR3 has 15 amino acids. Germline CDR1 reads SGHTA; CDR2 reads FQGNSA. Here the CDR3 reads CASSSAGGSSYEQYF. The CDR3, as DNA: TGTGCCAGCAGCTCAGCGGGCGGGAGCTCCTACGAGCAGTACTTC.

CDR3 DNA: TGTGCCAGCAGTGTGGGTCAGGGGACTGAAGCTTTCTTT. Translated: CASSVGQGTEAFF. This chain uses TRBV2 with TRBJ1-1, with a tentative D call TRBD1 (6 bases). The germline V gene encodes CDR1 SNHLY and CDR2 FYNNEI. This CDR3 comprises 13 residues. V lost 4 bases and J 5 bases, leaving 11 bases between the germline ends.

This clone was recorded only once. The chain uses TRBV4-2 and TRBJ2-5; D may correspond to TRBD1 or TRBD2 (5 bases each). The germline V and J ends were trimmed by 4 bases and 7 bases, with 25 bases remaining between them. The CDR3 runs 17 residues. Germline CDR1 is LGHNA and CDR2 is YNFKEQ. The CDR3 here is CASSLSNRGLIRGTQYF. In nucleotides, the CDR3 is TGTGCCAGCAGCCTCTCTAACCGGGGCCTTATTCGGGGGACCCAGTACTTC.

This chain joins TRBV20-1 and TRBJ1-5; D is unclear. The CDR3 has 11 residues. Per germline, CDR1 DFQATT and CDR2 SNEGSKA (reference sequence). Trimming took off 1 base at V and 11 bases at J, with 9 bases between the two ends. The CDR3: CSARAKGAQHF. CDR3 in DNA: TGCAGTGCTAGAGCTAAGGGAGCCCAGCATTTT.

V is TRBV7-9 and J is TRBJ1-3; no clear D. This CDR3 has 15 amino acids. V lost 3 bases and J lost 2, with 11 bases in between. Per the germline V gene, CDR1 is SEHNR and CDR2 is FQNEAQ (reference sequence). The CDR3 loop is CASSFGPGAGNTIYF. CDR3 sequence (DNA): TGTGCCAGCAGCTTCGGTCCGGGAGCTGGAAACACCATATATTTT.

The V and J genes are TRBV4-1 and TRBJ2-1; D not certain. Germline CDR1 is MGHRA and CDR2 is YSYEKL. The CDR3 sequence is 16 residues long. V was shortened by 3 bases and J by 0 bases, with 12 bases between the two germline ends. The CDR3 DNA reads TGCGCCAGCAGCCAGGTAGGACGGACCTCCTACAATGAGCAGTTCTTC. It translates to CASSQVGRTSYNEQFF.

The J gene is TRBJ2-3, the V gene TRBV5-1; D is ambiguous. The length of the CDR3 is 15 residues. CDR1 is SGHRS and CDR2 is YFSETQ in the germline V gene. V lost 3 bases to trimming and J lost 2 bases, with 13 bases between them. The CDR3 DNA follows: TGCGCCAGCAGCTCCGAGGCCTCCCCCACAGATACGCAGTATTTT. Residues: CASSSEASPTDTQYF.

The V call is TRBV7-3, the J call TRBJ2-1; 13 nucleotides align to TRBD2. With V trimmed by 5 bases and J by 7 bases, 5 bases remained unmatched. Germline loops: CDR1 SGHTA, CDR2 FQGTGA. The CDR3 extends over 15 amino acids. CDR3: CASSLGLAGRNEQFF. CDR3 DNA sequence: TGTGCCAGCAGCCTGGGACTAGCGGGGAGGAATGAGCAGTTCTTC.

A few counts support this clone. V and J are TRBV5-4 and TRBJ2-3; TRBD2 might be the D (6 bases). Looked up from germline, CDR1 is SGHNT and CDR2 is YYREEE (reference sequence). CDR3 length equals 18 residues. The ends were cut back, 0 bases at V and 3 bases at J, with 20 bases in the middle. CDR3 nucleotides: TGTGCCAGCAGCTTGGTCCTAGCGCAAACGTTGGGGACAGATACGCAGTATTTT. Its translation: CASSLVLAQTLGTDTQYF.

This clone has a single count. The chain employs TRBV7-3 and TRBJ2-5; D uncertain. Germline CDR1 and CDR2: SGHTA and FQGTGA. V was cut by 3 bases and J by 4 bases, with 9 bases left in between. The CDR3 spans 13 residues. DNA of the CDR3: TGTGCCAGCAGCTTGTATAGGGCAGAGACCCAGTACTTC. It encodes CASSLYRAETQYF.

V and J are TRBV20-1 and TRBJ2-1, with D unclear. The V gene's germline CDR1 is DFQATT and CDR2 SNEGSKA (reference sequence). The CDR3 loop spans 11 amino acids. V was cut by 2 bases and J by 7 bases, with 6 bases left in between. The CDR3 DNA reads TGCAGTGCTAGAAGTGGAAATGAGCAGTTCTTC. As protein: CSARSGNEQFF.

The chain employs TRBV2 and TRBJ1-4; D ambiguous. V lost 4 bases and J 8 bases, leaving 17 bases between the germline ends. The CDR3 has 15 amino acids. CDR1 is SNHLY and CDR2 is FYNNEI in the germline V gene. CDR3 amino acids: CASSVAGYGREKLFF. As DNA, the CDR3 is TGTGCCAGCAGTGTAGCGGGATACGGGAGGGAAAAACTGTTTTTT.

V gene TRBV5-5 combines with J gene TRBJ2-3; TRBD2 agrees at 11 bases. The germline CDR1 and CDR2 sequences are SGHKS and YYEKEE (reference sequence). J lost 0 bases, V lost 2 bases, and 5 bases had no gene match. The CDR3 has 17 residues. CDR3 nucleotides: TGTGCCAGCAGCTTCCATAGACTAGCGGGGAGCACAGATACGCAGTATTTT. It translates to CASSFHRLAGSTDTQYF.

The chain combines TRBV6-6 with TRBJ1-5; TRBD1 matches 8 bases. With V trimmed by 7 bases and J by 2 bases, 10 bases remained unmatched. Germline V gene data show CDR1 as MNHNY and CDR2 as SVGAGI (reference sequence). The CDR3 has 16 residues. The CDR3 DNA reads as TGTGCCAGCACCGACCCCGGGACAGGTCGCAATCAGCCCCAGCATTTT. Translating gives CASTDPGTGRNQPQHF.

The V and J genes are TRBV9 and TRBJ2-3, with D perhaps TRBD1 or TRBD2 (5 bases each). This CDR3 contains 13 residues. V lost 2 bases to trimming and J lost 7 bases, with 11 bases between them. Germline assignment: CDR1 SGDLS and CDR2 YYNGEE. The CDR3 loop reads CASSVTEGYTQYF. The CDR3 bases are TGTGCCAGCAGCGTGACTGAGGGGTATACGCAGTATTTT.

This clone was counted a single time. CDR3 DNA sequence: TGTGCCAGCAGTCCCCCTCCCGGGGGGTTACATGGCTACACCTTC. Translated, it gives CASSPPPGGLHGYTF. The chain joins TRBV28 to TRBJ1-2; D possibly corresponds to TRBD1 (5 bases). Trimming cost V 5 bases and J 6 bases, with 19 bases left between them. This CDR3 is 15 amino acids long. The germline V gene has CDR1 MDHEN and CDR2 SYDVKM.

This chain joins TRBV2 and TRBJ1-1, with D tentatively TRBD1 (5 bases). Trimming stripped 2 bases from V and 11 bases from J, with 21 bases between. This CDR3 comprises 15 residues. Germline CDR1 reads SNHLY; CDR2 reads FYNNEI. CDR3 in DNA: TGTGCCAGCAGTGAAATCGAGGGGCACGGCGAATCGGCTTTCTTT. It encodes CASSEIEGHGESAFF. Full variable domain (outside the CDR3, taken from reference TRBV2 and TRBJ1-1): EPEVTQTPSHQVTQMGQEVILRCVPISNHLYFYWYRQILGQKVEFLVSFYNNEISEKSEIFDDQFSVERPDGSNFTLKIRSTKLEDSAMYFCASSEIEGHGESAFFGQGTRLTVV.

This chain connects TRBV10-3 to TRBJ2-1; perhaps D is TRBD1 or TRBD2 (6 bases each). V was cut by 6 bases and J by 3 bases, with 15 bases left in between. Germline V gene lookup returns CDR1 ENHRY and CDR2 SYGVKD. This CDR3 is built from 15 residues. CDR3 in DNA: TGTGCCATCAGATCAACGGGGGCGGACTACAATGAGCAGTTCTTC. This sequence encodes CAIRSTGADYNEQFF.

The genes are TRBV7-9 and TRBJ1-2; D is uncertain. Trimming took off 1 base at V and 3 bases at J, with 9 bases between the two ends. The CDR3 consists of 14 residues. CDR1 and CDR2 from the germline V gene are SEHNR and FQNEAQ (reference sequence). This chain's CDR3 is CASSLEDPYYGYTF. The DNA of the CDR3 is TGTGCCAGCAGCTTAGAGGATCCATACTATGGCTACACCTTC.

This clone occurred a few times. This rearrangement joins TRBV11-3 to TRBJ2-1, with D perhaps given as TRBD1 or TRBD2 (6 bases each). The germline CDR1 and CDR2 sequences are SGHNT and YENEEA. The ends were cut back, 6 bases at V and 3 bases at J, with 24 bases in the middle. CDR3 length equals 18 residues. In nucleotides, the CDR3 is TGTGCCAGCAGAAAACTCCCTCAAGGGGGGTTAGGCTACAATGAGCAGTTCTTC. The encoded protein is CASRKLPQGGLGYNEQFF.

The V call is TRBV27, the J call TRBJ1-2, with 7 bases aligning to TRBD1. The CDR3 covers 15 residues. CDR1 is MNHEY, CDR2 SMNVEV, per germline (reference sequence). J was trimmed by 5 bases and V by 4 bases; bases with no gene match: 10. The CDR3 protein is CASSSTGTAFYGYTF. In nucleotides, the CDR3 is TGTGCCAGCAGTTCAACCGGGACAGCCTTTTATGGCTACACCTTC.